This TCR beta chain was sequenced during a study of T cell responses to AZD1222 COVID-19 vaccine. Study in general: Pooled in the analysis were second doses at about 4 or about 12 weeks.

Study-wide findings and caveats: Sampled repertoires all dated from after the peak T cell response. The sample set comprised mostly white British donors with more females, and clonal diversity was possibly underestimated. CD4 TCRs covered the whole spike, strongest at regions 160-218 and 743-854.

With respect to this clone: Its specificity is unknown.

Germline lookup yields CDR1 SGHNT and CDR2 YENEEA. This CDR3 is built from 16 residues. Between the trimmed V and J ends, which lost 3 bases and 0 bases, there was a span of 13 bases. Using immunoSEQ multiplex PCR, the repertoire was profiled, and TCRdb retains in-frame clones only, with some absent. The sample yields 120,000 to 150,000 clones, approximately 90% seen once. The rearrangement links TRBV11-3 to TRBJ2-3, with D possibly being TRBD2 (6 bases). The TCR was taken from an adult in good health. Sample: peripheral blood, taken on day 0 of AZD1222 vaccination. CDR3: CASSFYSGTSTDTQYF. The CDR3 nucleotides read TGTGCCAGCAGCTTTTATAGTGGGACTAGCACAGATACGCAGTATTTT.